A selection of T cell receptor beta chains follows, all from one sample in a study of T cells in Graves' hyperthyroidism and ophthalmopathy. TCRdb re-called the multiplex PCR reads with MiXCR, one entry per CDR3 protein. The sample comprises hundreds of thousands of distinct CDR3 sequences, roughly 15% of which are singletons, and about 12% rests with the top ten. Sequenced: blood. The receptors derive from a man aged 18 to 30 with Graves' ophthalmopathy. CDR3s include the opening cysteine and the closing phenylalanine or tryptophan. The D gene is left open where the match is weak. Some rows have no size entry. The others give once, few or many, or a class for an expanded clone.

NA | TRBJ2-5 | NA | TRBV5-5 | TGTGCCAGCAGCTTAAGGACAGTCTGGGAAGAGACCCAGTACTTC | CASSLRTVWEETQYF
many | TRBJ2-7 | TRBD2 | TRBV27 | TGTGCCAGCAGTTCGGGCGGGGGGGCTTACGAGCAGTACTTC | CASSSGGGAYEQYF
few | TRBJ2-2 | NA | TRBV9 | TGTGCCAGCAGCGCCTCCGGGGCAAACACCGGGGAGCTGTTTTTT | CASSASGANTGELFF
many | TRBJ2-3 | NA | TRBV12-3/TRBV12-4 | TGTGCCAGCAGTTTACCCCCTGGGAATACGCAGTATTTT | CASSLPPGNTQYF
many | TRBJ2-1 | NA | TRBV5-1 | TGCGCCAGCAGGACGACTGGTAGCTCCTACAATGAGCAGTTCTTC | CASRTTGSSYNEQFF
many | TRBJ1-5 | NA | TRBV12-3/TRBV12-4 | TGTGCCAGCAGGTGGACAGATTCGAACAATCAGCCCCAGCATTTT | CASRWTDSNNQPQHF
few | TRBJ2-1 | TRBD2 | TRBV4-1 | TGCGCCAGCAGCCAAGATAGGTGGGAGGGGCACCTCAATGAGCAGTTCTTC | CASSQDRWEGHLNEQFF
many | TRBJ2-7 | NA | TRBV12-3/TRBV12-4 | TGTGCCAGCAGTTTCACGGGTCGCGAGCAGTACTTC | CASSFTGREQYF
many | TRBJ2-7 | NA | TRBV5-1 | TGCGCCAGCAGCTTCGCCGGCGGGCAGGGAGCCTACGAGCAGTACTTC | CASSFAGGQGAYEQYF
once | TRBJ2-1 | TRBD2 | TRBV7-2 | TGTGCCAGCAGCTTAGATCTAGCGGGGGGGAGAATATACAATGAGCAGTTCTTC | CASSLDLAGGRIYNEQFF
many | TRBJ2-5 | NA | TRBV29-1 | TGCAGCGTTGGACTACTCTTGGAGGCCACCCTGAGAGGAGGAGAGACCCAGTACTTC | CSVGLLLEATLRGGETQYF
many | TRBJ2-2 | NA | TRBV15 | TGTGCCACCAGCAGAATCAGCGATAACACCGGGGAGCTGTTTTTT | CATSRISDNTGELFF
many | TRBJ1-2 | NA | TRBV6-1 | TGTGCCAGCAGTCCTGGAACTGTAAGGGCTAACTATGGCTACACCTTC | CASSPGTVRANYGYTF
NA | TRBJ2-5 | NA | TRBV20-1 | TGCAGTGCAAGGATGGTAGAGACCCAGTACTTC | CSARMVETQYF
few | TRBJ2-1 | NA | TRBV29-1 | TGCAGCGTTGTGATGGGGCTCAATGAGCAGTTCTTC | CSVVMGLNEQFF
many | TRBJ1-4 | NA | TRBV27 | TGTGCCAGCAGTTTATTAGGTTTCTCAGCTGGAAAACTGTTTTTT | CASSLLGFSAGKLFF
NA | TRBJ1-5 | NA | TRBV24-1 | TGTGCCACCAGTGAGGACAAGATCGGAGGCAATCAGCCCCAGCATTTT | CATSEDKIGGNQPQHF
many | TRBJ2-7 | TRBD2 | TRBV5-1 | TGCGCCAGCAGAGCGGGAGGCTACGAGCAGTACTTC | CASRAGGYEQYF
few | TRBJ2-3 | NA | TRBV7-8 | TGTGCCAGCAGCGGATTCTTAGTGGACCCCTATACGCAGTATTTT | CASSGFLVDPYTQYF
many | TRBJ1-1 | NA | TRBV6-1 | TGTGCCAGCAGTGAAGAGGGGCAGTATTGGACTGAAGCTTTCTTT | CASSEEGQYWTEAFF
many | TRBJ2-1 | NA | TRBV5-1 | TGCGCCAGCAGCGCTAAGAGACCGGGAGAACACAATGAGCAGTTCTTC | CASSAKRPGEHNEQFF
many | TRBJ2-7 | NA | TRBV7-2 | TGTGCCAGCAGCGTGGACGGCCGCGAGCAGTACTTC | CASSVDGREQYF
NA | TRBJ1-2 | TRBD1 | TRBV11-3 | TGTGCCAGCAGCTCAGACAGGGGGGAATCTGGCTACACCTTC | CASSSDRGESGYTF
many | TRBJ2-7 | TRBD1 | TRBV24-1 | TGTGCCACCAGTGACCCGACAGGGAACGAGCAGTACTTC | CATSDPTGNEQYF
few | TRBJ1-6 | NA | TRBV19 | TGTGCCAGTAGTATTTCCCTTCAGGGACGGTCACCCCTCCACTTT | CASSISLQGRSPLHF
many | TRBJ2-5 | NA | TRBV5-1 | TGCGCCAGCAGCTTCGGGGACCAGGCCCAGTACTTC | CASSFGDQAQYF
many | TRBJ2-5 | TRBD2 | TRBV18 | TGTGCCAGCTCACCCGGGACTAGAGCTACCGAAGAGACCCAGTACTTC | CASSPGTRATEETQYF
NA | TRBJ2-2 | NA | TRBV27 | TGTGCCAGCAGTCCAACACCTCAGGCCGGGGAGCTGTTTTTT | CASSPTPQAGELFF
many | TRBJ2-3 | TRBD2 | TRBV20-1 | TGCAGTGCTAGAAGGTCTAGCGGGAGAACAGATACGCAGTATTTT | CSARRSSGRTDTQYF